This TCR beta chain comes out of a study of blood T cell repertoires in COVID-19. Looking at the study overall: Samples came from the United States, Italy and Spain, spanning acute and convalescent COVID-19. The cDNA or gDNA used as material had been derived from T cells, B-cell-depleted T cells, or PBMCs.

CDR3 length equals 17 residues. V was clipped by 7 bases and J by 1 base, with 22 bases between them. Germline V gives CDR1 LNHDA, CDR2 SQIVND (reference sequence). The repertoire was sequenced with immunoSEQ multiplex PCR; TCRdb's copy has only in-frame clones and lacks some. Of 220,000 or so clones listed, 80% to 85% are singletons. The sequence was collected from a woman aged 60-75 years with acute or convalescent COVID-19. Sequencing was carried out using peripheral blood. V gene TRBV19 combines with J gene TRBJ1-2; D is uncertain. CDR3 nucleotide sequence: TGTGCCAGTACGAACCTACAACTTAGCCCCATTAACTATGGCTACACCTTC. Translated: CASTNLQLSPINYGYTF.